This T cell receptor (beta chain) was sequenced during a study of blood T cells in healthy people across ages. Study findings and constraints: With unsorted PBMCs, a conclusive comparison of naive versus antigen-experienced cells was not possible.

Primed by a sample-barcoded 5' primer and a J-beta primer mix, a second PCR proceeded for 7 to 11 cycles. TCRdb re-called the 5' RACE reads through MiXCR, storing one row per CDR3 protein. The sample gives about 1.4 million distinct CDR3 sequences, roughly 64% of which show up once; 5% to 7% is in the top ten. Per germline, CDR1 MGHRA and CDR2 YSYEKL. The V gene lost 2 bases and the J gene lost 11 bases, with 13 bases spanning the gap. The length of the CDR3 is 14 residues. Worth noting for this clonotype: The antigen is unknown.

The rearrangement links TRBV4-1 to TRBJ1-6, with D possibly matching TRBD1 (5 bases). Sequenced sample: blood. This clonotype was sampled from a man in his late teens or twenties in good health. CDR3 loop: CASSQNHGDAPLHF. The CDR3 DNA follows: TGCGCCAGCAGCCAAAACCACGGGGACGCACCCCTCCACTTT.